What follows describes a single T cell receptor beta chain. Germline assignment: CDR1 LNHDA and CDR2 SQIVND (reference sequence). The CDR3 is 14 residues long. The V segment lost 3 bases and the J segment 3 bases; nucleotides outside the gene matches: 2. These data come from a study of blood T cell repertoires in COVID-19. Study at large: Acute and convalescent COVID-19 samples came from the United States, Italy and Spain. PBMCs, B-cell-depleted T cells, or T cells were the source of the cDNA or gDNA that made up the material.

In the original analysis: Researchers report that nucleated cell counts were estimated from reference gene primer amplification. Using immunoSEQ multiplex PCR, the repertoire was profiled, and TCRdb retains in-frame clones only, with some absent. V and J calls and clone size follow that table, whereas D and trimming were derived from the DNA. The sample records approximately 150,000 clones, more than 70% being singletons. This sequence originates from a man in his 60s with acute or convalescent COVID-19. Input material: peripheral blood. This rearrangement joins TRBV19 to TRBJ1-5, with 7 bases lining up with TRBD1. The CDR3 loop reads CASSMTGFNQPQHF. DNA for the CDR3: TGTGCCAGTAGTATGACAGGGTTCAATCAGCCCCAGCATTTT.